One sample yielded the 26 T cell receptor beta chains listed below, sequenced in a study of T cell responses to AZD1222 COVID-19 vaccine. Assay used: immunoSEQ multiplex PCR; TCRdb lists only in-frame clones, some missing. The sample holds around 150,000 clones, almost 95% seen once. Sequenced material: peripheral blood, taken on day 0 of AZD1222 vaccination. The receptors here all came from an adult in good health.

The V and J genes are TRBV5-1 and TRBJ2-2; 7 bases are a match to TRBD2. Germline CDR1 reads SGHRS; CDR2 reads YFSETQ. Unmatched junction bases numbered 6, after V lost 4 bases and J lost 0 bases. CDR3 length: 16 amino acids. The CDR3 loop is CASSEPSGANTGELFF. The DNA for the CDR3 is TGCGCCAGCAGCGAACCTAGCGGAGCGAACACCGGGGAGCTGTTTTTT.

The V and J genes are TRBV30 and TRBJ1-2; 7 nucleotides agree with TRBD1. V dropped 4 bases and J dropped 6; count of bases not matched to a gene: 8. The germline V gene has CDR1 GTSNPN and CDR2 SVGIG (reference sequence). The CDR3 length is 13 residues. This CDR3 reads CAWTKTGWNGYTF. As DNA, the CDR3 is TGTGCCTGGACCAAGACAGGGTGGAATGGCTACACCTTC.

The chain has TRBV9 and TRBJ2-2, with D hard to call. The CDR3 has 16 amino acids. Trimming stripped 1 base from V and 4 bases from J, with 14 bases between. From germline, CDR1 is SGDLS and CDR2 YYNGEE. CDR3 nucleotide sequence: TGTGCCAGCAGCGTACAGGCCGGTGAAACCACCGGGGAGCTGTTTTTT. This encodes CASSVQAGETTGELFF.

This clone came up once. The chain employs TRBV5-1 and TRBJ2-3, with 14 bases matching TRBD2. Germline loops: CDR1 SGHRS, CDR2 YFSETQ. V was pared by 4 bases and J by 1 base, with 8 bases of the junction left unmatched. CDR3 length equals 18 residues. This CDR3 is CASSPGTSGRGGTDTQYF. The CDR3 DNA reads TGCGCCAGCAGCCCCGGGACTAGCGGGAGAGGGGGCACAGATACGCAGTATTTT.

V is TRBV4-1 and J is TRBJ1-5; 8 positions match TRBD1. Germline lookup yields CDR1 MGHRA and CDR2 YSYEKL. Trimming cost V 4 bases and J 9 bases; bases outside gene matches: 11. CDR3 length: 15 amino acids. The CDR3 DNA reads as TGCGCCAGCAGCCTCCTGACAGGGGCGGGAGGGCCCCAGCATTTT. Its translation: CASSLLTGAGGPQHF.

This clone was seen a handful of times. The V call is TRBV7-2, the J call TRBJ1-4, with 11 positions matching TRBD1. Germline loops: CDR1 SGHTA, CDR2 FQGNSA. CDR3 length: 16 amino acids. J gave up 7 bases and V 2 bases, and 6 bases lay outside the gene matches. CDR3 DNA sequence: TGTGCCAGCAGCTTATACCGGGACAGGGGGTTTGAAAAACTGTTTTTT. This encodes CASSLYRDRGFEKLFF. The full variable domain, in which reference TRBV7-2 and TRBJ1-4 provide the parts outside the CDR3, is GAGVSQSPSNKVTEKGKDVELRCDPISGHTALYWYRQSLGQGLEFLIYFQGNSAPDKSGLPSDRFSAERTGGSVSTLTIQRTQQEDSAVYLCASSLYRDRGFEKLFFGSGTQLSVL.

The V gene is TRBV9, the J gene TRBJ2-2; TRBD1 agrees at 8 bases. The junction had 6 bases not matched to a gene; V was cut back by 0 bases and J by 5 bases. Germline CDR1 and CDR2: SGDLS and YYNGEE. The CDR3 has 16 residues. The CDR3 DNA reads TGTGCCAGCAGCGTAGTAGGACAGGGAATTACCGGGGAGCTGTTTTTT. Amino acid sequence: CASSVVGQGITGELFF.

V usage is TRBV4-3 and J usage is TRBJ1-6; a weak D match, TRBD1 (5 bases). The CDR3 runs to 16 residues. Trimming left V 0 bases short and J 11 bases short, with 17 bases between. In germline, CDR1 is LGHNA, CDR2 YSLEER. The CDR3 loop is CASSQDSSRAIPPLHF. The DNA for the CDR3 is TGCGCCAGCAGCCAAGATAGTTCCAGGGCGATTCCACCCCTCCACTTT.

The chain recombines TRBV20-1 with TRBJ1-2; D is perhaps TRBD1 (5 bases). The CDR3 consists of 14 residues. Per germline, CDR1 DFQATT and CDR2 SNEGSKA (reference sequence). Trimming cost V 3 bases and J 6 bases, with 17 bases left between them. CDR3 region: CSASLSAAGDGYTF. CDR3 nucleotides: TGCAGTGCTAGTCTTTCTGCGGCGGGGGATGGCTACACCTTC.

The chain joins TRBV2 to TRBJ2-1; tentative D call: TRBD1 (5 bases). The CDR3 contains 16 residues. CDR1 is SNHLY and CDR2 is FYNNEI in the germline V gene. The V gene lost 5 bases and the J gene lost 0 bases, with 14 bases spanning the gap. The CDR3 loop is CASSNRQHSSYNEQFF. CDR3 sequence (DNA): TGTGCCAGCAGTAACCGACAGCATAGCTCCTACAATGAGCAGTTCTTC.

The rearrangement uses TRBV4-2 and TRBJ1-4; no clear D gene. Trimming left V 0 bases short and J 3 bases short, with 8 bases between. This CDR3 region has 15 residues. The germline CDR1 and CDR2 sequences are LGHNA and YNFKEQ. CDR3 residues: CASSQDLTANEKLFF. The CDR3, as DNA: TGTGCCAGCAGCCAAGATTTGACGGCTAATGAAAAACTGTTTTTT.

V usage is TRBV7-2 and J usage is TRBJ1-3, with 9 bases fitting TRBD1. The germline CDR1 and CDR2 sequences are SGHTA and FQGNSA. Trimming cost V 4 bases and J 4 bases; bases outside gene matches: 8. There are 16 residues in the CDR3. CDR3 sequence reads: CASSSPGQGGGNTIYF. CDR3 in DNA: TGTGCCAGCAGCTCCCCGGGACAGGGTGGCGGAAACACCATATATTTT. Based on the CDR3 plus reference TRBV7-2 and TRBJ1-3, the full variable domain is GAGVSQSPSNKVTEKGKDVELRCDPISGHTALYWYRQSLGQGLEFLIYFQGNSAPDKSGLPSDRFSAERTGGSVSTLTIQRTQQEDSAVYLCASSSPGQGGGNTIYFGEGSWLTVV.

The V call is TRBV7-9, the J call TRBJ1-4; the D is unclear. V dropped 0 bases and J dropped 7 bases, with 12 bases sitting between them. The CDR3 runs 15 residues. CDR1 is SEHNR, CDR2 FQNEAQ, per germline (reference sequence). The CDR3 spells CASSLARQIGEKLFF. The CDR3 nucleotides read TGTGCCAGCAGCTTAGCGAGGCAGATTGGTGAAAAACTGTTTTTT.

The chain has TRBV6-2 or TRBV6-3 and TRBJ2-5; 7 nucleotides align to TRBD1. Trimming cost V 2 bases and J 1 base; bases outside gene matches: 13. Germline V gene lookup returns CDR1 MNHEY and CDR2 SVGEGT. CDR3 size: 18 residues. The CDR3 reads CASSYPTGQGEIQETQYF. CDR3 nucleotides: TGTGCCAGCAGTTACCCAACCGGCCAGGGGGAGATCCAAGAGACCCAGTACTTC.

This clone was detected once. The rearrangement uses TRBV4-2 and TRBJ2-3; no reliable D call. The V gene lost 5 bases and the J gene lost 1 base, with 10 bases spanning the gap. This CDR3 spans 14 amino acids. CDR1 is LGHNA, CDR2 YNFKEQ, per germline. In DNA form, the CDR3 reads TGTGCCAGCAGCATCAGTGGGGGCACAGATACGCAGTATTTT. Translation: CASSISGGTDTQYF.

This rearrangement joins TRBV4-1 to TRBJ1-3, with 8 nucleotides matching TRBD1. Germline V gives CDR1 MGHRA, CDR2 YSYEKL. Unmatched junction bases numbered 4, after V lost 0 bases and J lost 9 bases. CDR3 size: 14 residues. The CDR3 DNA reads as TGCGCCAGCAGCCAAGACGGGACAGGACTCACCATATATTTT. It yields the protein CASSQDGTGLTIYF.

The CDR3 loop reads CASSPPATGPTGELFF. The CDR3 DNA follows: TGTGCCAGCAGCCCTCCGGCGACAGGGCCAACCGGGGAGCTGTTTTTT. The chain uses TRBV7-8 and TRBJ2-2; TRBD1 matches at 7 bases. There are 16 residues in the CDR3. Trimming cost V 5 bases and J 5 bases; bases outside gene matches: 11. Germline loops: CDR1 SGHVS, CDR2 FQNEAQ.

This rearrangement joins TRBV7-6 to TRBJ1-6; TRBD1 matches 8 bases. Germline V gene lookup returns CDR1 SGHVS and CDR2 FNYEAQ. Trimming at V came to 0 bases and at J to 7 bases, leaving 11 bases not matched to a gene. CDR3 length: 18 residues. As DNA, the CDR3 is TGTGCCAGCAGCTTAGCCTTTAGACAGGGGCGACTCAATTCACCCCTCCACTTT. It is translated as CASSLAFRQGRLNSPLHF.

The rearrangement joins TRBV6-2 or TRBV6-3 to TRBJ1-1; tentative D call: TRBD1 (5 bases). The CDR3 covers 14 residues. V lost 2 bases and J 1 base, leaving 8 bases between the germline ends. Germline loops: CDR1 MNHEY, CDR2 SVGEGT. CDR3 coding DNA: TGTGCCAGCAGTTACGGGCAGGGGAACACTGAAGCTTTCTTT. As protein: CASSYGQGNTEAFF.

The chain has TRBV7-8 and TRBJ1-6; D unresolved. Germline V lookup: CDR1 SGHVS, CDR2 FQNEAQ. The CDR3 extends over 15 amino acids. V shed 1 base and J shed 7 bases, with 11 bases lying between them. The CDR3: CASSLGSTENSPLHF. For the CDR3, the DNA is TGTGCCAGCAGCTTAGGGAGCACGGAGAATTCACCCCTCCACTTT.

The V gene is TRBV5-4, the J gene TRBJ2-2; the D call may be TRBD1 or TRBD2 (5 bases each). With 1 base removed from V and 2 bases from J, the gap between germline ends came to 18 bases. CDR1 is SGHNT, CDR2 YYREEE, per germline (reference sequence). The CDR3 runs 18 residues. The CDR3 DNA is TGTGCCAGCAGCTTGAGACGTCCGGGGCAGGGAAACACCGGGGAGCTGTTTTTT. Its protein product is CASSLRRPGQGNTGELFF.

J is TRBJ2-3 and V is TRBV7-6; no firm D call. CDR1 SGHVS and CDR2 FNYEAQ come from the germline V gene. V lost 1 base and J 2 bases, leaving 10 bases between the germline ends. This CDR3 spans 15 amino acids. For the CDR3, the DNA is TGTGCCAGCAGCTTAGAAGAGACGTACACAGATACGCAGTATTTT. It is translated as CASSLEETYTDTQYF.

CDR3 residues: CASSPSGNQPQHF. CDR3 nucleotide sequence: TGTGCCAGCAGCCCATCGGGCAATCAGCCCCAGCATTTT. The rearrangement uses TRBV9 and TRBJ1-5; D unresolved. Germline lookup yields CDR1 SGDLS and CDR2 YYNGEE. Trimming removed 4 bases from V and 2 bases from J, with 7 bases in between. The CDR3 sequence is 13 residues long.

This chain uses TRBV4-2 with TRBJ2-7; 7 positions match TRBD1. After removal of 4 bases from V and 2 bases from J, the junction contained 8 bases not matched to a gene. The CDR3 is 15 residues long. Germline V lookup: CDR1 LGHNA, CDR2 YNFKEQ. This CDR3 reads CASSPPGTVAYEQYF. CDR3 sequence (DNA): TGTGCCAGCAGCCCACCCGGGACAGTAGCCTACGAGCAGTACTTC.

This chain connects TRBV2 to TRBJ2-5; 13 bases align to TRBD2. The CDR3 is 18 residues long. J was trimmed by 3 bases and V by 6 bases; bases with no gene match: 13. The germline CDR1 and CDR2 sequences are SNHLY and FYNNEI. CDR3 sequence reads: CASSTTGIGLAGEETQYF. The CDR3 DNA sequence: TGTGCCAGCAGCACCACAGGAATAGGACTAGCGGGAGAAGAGACCCAGTACTTC.

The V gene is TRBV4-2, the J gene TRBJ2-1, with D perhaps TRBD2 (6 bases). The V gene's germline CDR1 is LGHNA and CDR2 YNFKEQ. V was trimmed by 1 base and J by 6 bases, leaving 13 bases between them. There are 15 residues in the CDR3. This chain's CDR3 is CASSQVRSRGNEQFF. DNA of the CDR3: TGTGCCAGCAGCCAAGTCCGGTCGCGGGGCAATGAGCAGTTCTTC.